The subject of this entry is one T cell receptor (beta chain). The sample comes from a study of cytotoxic CD8 clonotypes in ibrutinib-treated CLL. The CDR3 has 13 amino acids. V lost 0 bases, J lost 9 bases, and 14 bases lay in between. Germline V gene lookup returns CDR1 SQVTM and CDR2 ANQGSEA. Sequencing used immunoSEQ multiplex PCR; TCRdb keeps in-frame clones, though not all of them. The data contain some 300,000 clones, around four fifths of them seen just once; the ten biggest clones take up 6.5% to 8.5%. The sequence was collected from a human donor with chronic lymphocytic leukemia. Here the sequenced sample was PBMCs, taken before ibrutinib treatment. This chain connects TRBV29-1 to TRBJ1-2; D gene ambiguous. The CDR3 coding sequence is TGCAGCGTTGAAGATCTTAGGGTGCGTAGCTACACCTTC. It is translated as CSVEDLRVRSYTF.